This T cell receptor (beta chain) was sequenced during a study of T-cell memory formation after mild COVID-19. Comments on this clonotype: One end of the junction varies from germline; a read error may be responsible.

CDR1 and CDR2 from the germline V gene are SGHRS and YFSETQ. The CDR3 contains 14 residues. TCRdb re-derived calls from the 5' RACE reads in MiXCR, one entry per CDR3 protein. Here the sample spans fewer than 200,000 distinct CDR3 sequences, about 20% being singletons. The material sequenced was PBMCs or a T cell subset sorted from them (not recorded which). The TCR originated in an adult woman who had mild COVID-19 (a few samples of this study predate the infection). Cell type and time point are not known. The chain joins TRBV5-1 to TRBJ1-1, with no clear D. The CDR3 here is CASILASGGTEAFF. CDR3 bases: TGCGCCAGCATCTTGGCCTCGGGTGGCACTGAAGCTTTCTTT.